This T cell receptor beta chain was profiled in a study of blood T cell repertoires in COVID-19. The ends were cut back, 2 bases at V and 7 bases at J, with 15 bases in the middle. Germline V gene lookup returns CDR1 MNHEY and CDR2 SVGAGI. There are 14 residues in the CDR3. Libraries were prepared by immunoSEQ multiplex PCR; TCRdb keeps only in-frame clonotypes and omits some of them. This table holds about 180,000 clones, 89% found once. Sequences were obtained from peripheral blood. V is TRBV6-5 and J is TRBJ2-7, with D perhaps matching TRBD2 (6 bases). This TCR derives from a man aged 18 to 30 who had recovered from COVID-19. In nucleotides, the CDR3 is TGTGCCAGCAGTTACGCGGACACCCGGGGGGAGCAGTACTTC. It encodes CASSYADTRGEQYF.